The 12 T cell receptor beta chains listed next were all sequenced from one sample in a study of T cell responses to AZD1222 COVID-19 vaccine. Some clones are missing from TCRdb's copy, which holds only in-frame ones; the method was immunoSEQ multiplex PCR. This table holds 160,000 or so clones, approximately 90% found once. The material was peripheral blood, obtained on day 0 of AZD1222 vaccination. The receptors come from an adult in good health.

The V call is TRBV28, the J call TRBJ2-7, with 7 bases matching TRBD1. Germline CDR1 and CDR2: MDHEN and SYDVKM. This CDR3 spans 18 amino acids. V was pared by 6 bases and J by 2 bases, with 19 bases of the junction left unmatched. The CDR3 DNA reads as TGTGCCAGCAGCCCGGTTATCTTCCGGGACAGAAAAACCTACGAGCAGTACTTC. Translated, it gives CASSPVIFRDRKTYEQYF.

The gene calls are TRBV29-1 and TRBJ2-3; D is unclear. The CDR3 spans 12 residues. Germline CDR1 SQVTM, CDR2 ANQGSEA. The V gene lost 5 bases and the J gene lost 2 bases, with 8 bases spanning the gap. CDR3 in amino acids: CSVWALTDTQYF. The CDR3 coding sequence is TGCAGCGTTTGGGCTCTCACAGATACGCAGTATTTT.

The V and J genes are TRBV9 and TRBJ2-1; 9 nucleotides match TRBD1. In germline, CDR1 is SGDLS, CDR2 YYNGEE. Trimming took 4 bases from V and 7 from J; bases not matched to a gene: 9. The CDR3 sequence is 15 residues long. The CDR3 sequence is CASSTSGQGGNEQFF. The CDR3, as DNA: TGTGCCAGCAGCACATCGGGACAGGGAGGGAATGAGCAGTTCTTC.

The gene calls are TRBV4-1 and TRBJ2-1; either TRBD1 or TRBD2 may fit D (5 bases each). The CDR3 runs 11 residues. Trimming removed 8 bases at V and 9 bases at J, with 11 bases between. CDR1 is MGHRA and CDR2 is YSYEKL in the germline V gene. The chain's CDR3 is CASHGAGEQFF. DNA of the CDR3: TGCGCCAGCCACGGGGCTGGTGAGCAGTTCTTC.

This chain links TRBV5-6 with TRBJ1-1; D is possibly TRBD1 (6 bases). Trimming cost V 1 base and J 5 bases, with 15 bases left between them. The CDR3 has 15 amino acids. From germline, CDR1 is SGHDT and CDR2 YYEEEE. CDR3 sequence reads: CASSLNEGVQTEAFF. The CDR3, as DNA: TGTGCCAGCAGCTTGAATGAGGGGGTACAGACTGAAGCTTTCTTT.

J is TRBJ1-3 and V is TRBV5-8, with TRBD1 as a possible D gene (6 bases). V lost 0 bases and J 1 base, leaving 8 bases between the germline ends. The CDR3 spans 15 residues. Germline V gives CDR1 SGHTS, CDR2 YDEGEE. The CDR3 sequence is CASSLAGASGNTIYF. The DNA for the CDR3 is TGTGCCAGCAGCTTGGCAGGGGCGTCTGGAAACACCATATATTTT.

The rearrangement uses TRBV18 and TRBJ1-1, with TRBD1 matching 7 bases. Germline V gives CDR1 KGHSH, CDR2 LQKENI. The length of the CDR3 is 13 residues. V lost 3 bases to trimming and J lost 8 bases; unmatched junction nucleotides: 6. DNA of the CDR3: TGTGCCAGCTCACCTAGGGACAGATCCGAAGCTTTCTTT. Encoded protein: CASSPRDRSEAFF.

CDR3 region: CASTSPGHRKAEAFF. Here the CDR3 DNA reads TGTGCCAGCACCTCACCGGGACACAGGAAAGCTGAAGCTTTCTTT. The rearrangement joins TRBV28 to TRBJ1-1, with D possibly being TRBD1 (6 bases). Trimming removed 7 bases from V and 6 bases from J, with 21 bases in between. The CDR3 spans 15 residues. The V gene's germline CDR1 is MDHEN and CDR2 SYDVKM.

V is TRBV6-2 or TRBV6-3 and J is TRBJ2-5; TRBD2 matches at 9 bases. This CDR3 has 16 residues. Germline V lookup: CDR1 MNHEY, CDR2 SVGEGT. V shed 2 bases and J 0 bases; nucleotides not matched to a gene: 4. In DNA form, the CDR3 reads TGTGCCAGCAGTTACCCAGCGGGAGGATACCAAGAGACCCAGTACTTC. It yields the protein CASSYPAGGYQETQYF.

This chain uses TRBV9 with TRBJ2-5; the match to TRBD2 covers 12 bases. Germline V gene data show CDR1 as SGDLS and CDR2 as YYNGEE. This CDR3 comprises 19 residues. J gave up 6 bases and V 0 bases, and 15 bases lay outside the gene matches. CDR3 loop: CASSVEGSETSGRGKTQYF. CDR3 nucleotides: TGTGCCAGCAGCGTAGAGGGCAGTGAGACTAGCGGGAGAGGAAAGACCCAGTACTTC.

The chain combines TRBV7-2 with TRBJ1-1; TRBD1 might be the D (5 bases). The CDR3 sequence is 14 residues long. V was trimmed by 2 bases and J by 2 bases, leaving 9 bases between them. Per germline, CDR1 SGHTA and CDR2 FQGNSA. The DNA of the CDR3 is TGTGCCAGCAGCTTATTAGGGGTAAACACTGAAGCTTTCTTT. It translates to CASSLLGVNTEAFF.

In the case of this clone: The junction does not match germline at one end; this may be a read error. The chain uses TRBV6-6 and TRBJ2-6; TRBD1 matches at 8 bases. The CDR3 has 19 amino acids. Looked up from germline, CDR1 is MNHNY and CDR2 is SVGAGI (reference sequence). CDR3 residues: CASSPSPRQGAGGTNVLTF. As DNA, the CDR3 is TGTGCCAGCAGTCCGTCCCCGAGGCAGGGGGCAGGTGGGACCAACGTCCTGACTTTC.